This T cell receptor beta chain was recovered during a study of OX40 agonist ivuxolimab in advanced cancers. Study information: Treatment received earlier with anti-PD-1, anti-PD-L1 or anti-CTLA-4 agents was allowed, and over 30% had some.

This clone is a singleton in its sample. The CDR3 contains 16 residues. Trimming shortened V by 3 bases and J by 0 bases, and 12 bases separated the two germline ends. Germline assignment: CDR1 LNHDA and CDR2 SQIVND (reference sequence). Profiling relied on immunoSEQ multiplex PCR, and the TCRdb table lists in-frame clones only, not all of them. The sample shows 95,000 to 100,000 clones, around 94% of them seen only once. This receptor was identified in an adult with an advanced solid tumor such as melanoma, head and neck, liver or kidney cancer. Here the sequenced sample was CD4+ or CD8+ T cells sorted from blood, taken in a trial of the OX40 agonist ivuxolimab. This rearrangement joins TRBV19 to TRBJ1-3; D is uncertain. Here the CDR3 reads CASSMNLEVSGNTIYF. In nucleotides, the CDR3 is TGTGCCAGTAGTATGAATCTAGAGGTCTCTGGAAACACCATATATTTT.